This T cell receptor (beta chain) was sequenced during a study of blood T cell repertoires in COVID-19. Background on the study: Some COVID-19 samples were acute and others convalescent; all came from the United States, Italy and Spain.

This CDR3 is built from 14 residues. Trimming took 3 bases from V and 6 from J; bases not matched to a gene: 4. Per germline, CDR1 SEHNR and CDR2 FQNEAQ (reference sequence). Original processing methods: How many nucleated cells were present was estimated from reference gene primer amplification. The data were produced by immunoSEQ multiplex PCR, yet TCRdb's version contains in-frame clones alone and is incomplete. V, J and clone size are those of that table, while D and trimming were read from the DNA. The table has more than 150,000 clones, 65% to 85% seen once. The sequenced sample was peripheral blood. This chain links TRBV7-9 with TRBJ1-1, with TRBD1 identical over 10 bases. The sequence derives from a woman in her 30s with acute or convalescent COVID-19. The CDR3 region is CASSFDRGLAEAFF. For the CDR3, the DNA is TGTGCCAGCAGCTTCGACAGGGGGCTGGCTGAAGCTTTCTTT.